The subject of this entry is one T cell receptor beta chain. Its recognized antigen is unknown. No base quality values were provided; no much bigger clone lies one nucleotide off. Genomic DNA was extracted from sorted cells for sequencing of the TCRbeta CDR3 region. TCRbeta CDR3 regions were sequenced using the immunoSEQ Assay. In TCRdb, the immuneACCESS table is reduced to in-frame sequences with V and J assigned. These tables do not hold every clone; where another copy was compared, an unresolved V gene accounts for under half, and the others remain unexplained. This sample is represented by approximately 40,000 clones; approximately 90% of them were singletons. The biggest ten clones account for about 5.5% of the sample. Patients with autoimmune disease history or receiving systemic immunosuppression were excluded from the trial. In every dose cohort, peripheral blood was drawn for TCR sequencing at baseline, cycle 4 day 1, and cycle 7 day 1. The samples were taken from a phase I, first-in-human, multicenter, open-label dose-escalation trial of ivuxolimab. The trial enrolled adults with locally advanced or metastatic head and neck squamous cell, hepatocellular, melanoma or renal cell carcinoma. CD4+ and CD8+ T cells were sorted separately from peripheral blood before TCR sequencing.

Counted from cysteine to phenylalanine, this CDR3 has 12 amino acids. This entry keeps only the CDR3 DNA: 36 bases, framed from base 1. From a lookup of the germline V gene, CDR1 and CDR2 are SGHDN and FVKESK. Trimming takes 0 bases from V and 9 bases from J, and the germline ends sit 7 bases apart. The sample belongs to a study of OX40 agonist ivuxolimab in advanced cancers. Regarding the research as a whole: Ivuxolimab, which targeted the costimulatory receptor OX40 (CD134), was an agonistic, fully human IgG2 monoclonal antibody. Partial responses were achieved by three dose-escalation patients, of whom one had hepatocellular carcinoma and two had cutaneous melanoma. Peripheral TCRbeta sequencing was intended to test whether TCR sequence diversity was altered and clonal T-cell expansion was caused by ivuxolimab. Intravenous ivuxolimab was administered to patients every 2 weeks at six dose levels: 0.01, 0.1, 0.3, 1.5, 3 and 10 mg/kg. Of the roughly 50 dose-escalation patients, hepatocellular carcinoma was present in approximately 20, melanoma in around 15, renal cell carcinoma in 9 and head and neck cancer in 9. Patients were allowed to have had prior anti-PD-1, anti-PD-L1 or anti-CTLA-4 therapy, and approximately 40% of the dose-escalation patients had been treated with checkpoint inhibitors. A male proportion of 82.7% and a mean age of roughly 58 years, ranging from 23 to 79, were recorded for the dose-escalation cohort. The paper covers the monotherapy dose-escalation part of the phase I ivuxolimab trial, which included N ≈ 50 patients. On the study overall, not on this receptor specifically: At doses from 0.1 to 3.0 mg/kg, clonal expansion was seen in both CD4+ and CD8+ blood T cells between baseline and week 6. Low levels of normalized T-cell clonal expansion were also seen in some nonresponding patients. After ivuxolimab, expanded clones were on average more numerous among CD8+ T cells than among CD4+ T cells. Partial responders in the 0.1-3.0 mg/kg groups had among the lowest normalized peripheral clonal expansion, especially among CD8+ T cells. Antigen specificity was not determined for the clonally expanded peripheral T cells.

This sequence was found in an adult with an advanced solid tumor such as melanoma, head and neck, liver or kidney cancer. The V gene is TRBV14 and the J gene is TRBJ2-3; a weak D assignment points to TRBD1 (5 bases agree). This sample comprised CD4+ or CD8+ T cells sorted from blood, obtained in a trial of the OX40 agonist ivuxolimab. The CDR3 region has the sequence CASSQDRVTQYF. The sequenced DNA is TGTGCCAGCAGCCAAGACAGGGTAACGCAGTATTTT.